This TCR beta chain was recovered during a study of patients and donors after allogeneic stem cell transplantation. The CDR3 has 14 amino acids. From germline, CDR1 is SGHTA and CDR2 FQGNSA. V was pared by 6 bases and J by 6 bases, with 16 bases between. TCRdb reanalysed the RT-PCR reads using MiXCR and keeps one entry per CDR3 protein. The sample contains about 2,600 distinct CDR3 sequences, under 20% of which appear only once. The chain combines TRBV7-2 with TRBJ2-3, with D maybe TRBD1 (6 bases). The receptor was isolated from a human donor who was either an allogeneic HSCT recipient or a stem cell or donor lymphocyte infusion donor (not recorded which). It is not recorded whose cells these are; they may come from a transplant donor. Sequencing was carried out using blood, either unsorted or a sorted T cell fraction (not recorded which). CDR3 in amino acids: CASSNRAQEDTQYF. CDR3 bases: TGTGCCAGCAGTAACAGGGCCCAGGAGGATACGCAGTATTTT. Drawing the rest from reference TRBV7-2 and TRBJ2-3, the complete variable domain is GAGVSQSPSNKVTEKGKDVELRCDPISGHTALYWYRQSLGQGLEFLIYFQGNSAPDKSGLPSDRFSAERTGGSVSTLTIQRTQQEDSAVYLCASSNRAQEDTQYFGPGTRLTVL.